These T cell receptor beta chains were read from a single sample in a study of blood T cell repertoires in COVID-19. Here immunoSEQ multiplex PCR was the method, and the copy in TCRdb shows in-frame clones only, minus some. This table has about 400,000 clones, approximately 88% appearing once. Sequencing used peripheral blood. The receptor set was obtained from a man between 40 and 49 years old with acute or convalescent COVID-19. The CDR3 runs from the conserved cysteine through the conserved F or W. A D gene is named only where the DNA matches it firmly. Rows give clone size only sometimes, using once, few, many, or a class for an expanded clone.

j_call d_call clone_size v_call cdr3_aa cdr3_nt
TRBJ2-1 TRBD2 . TRBV11-2 CASSWRRGGEQFF TGTGCCAGCAGCTGGAGACGGGGGGGTGAGCAGTTCTTC
TRBJ2-7 . . TRBV30 CAWRDYYRYEQYF TGTGCCTGGAGGGACTACTACCGTTACGAGCAGTACTTC
TRBJ1-1 TRBD1 . TRBV7-2 CASSLTGPYTEAFF TGTGCCAGCAGCTTGACAGGGCCCTACACTGAAGCTTTCTTT
TRBJ1-6 TRBD1 . TRBV28 CASSSRTGRSPLHF TGTGCCAGCAGTTCTCGGACAGGGCGTTCACCCCTCCACTTT
TRBJ2-5 . . TRBV19 CASSIEAAATGETQYF TGTGCCAGTAGTATAGAAGCGGCCGCTACGGGAGAGACCCAGTACTTC
TRBJ1-1 TRBD1 . TRBV14 CASSLTGDRPPEAFF TGTGCCAGCAGCTTAACGGGGGACAGGCCGCCTGAAGCTTTCTTT
TRBJ2-6 . . TRBV28 CASIRFGANVLTF TGTGCCAGCATCAGATTTGGGGCCAACGTCCTGACTTTC
TRBJ2-5 . . TRBV7-9 CASSSSSGPETQYF TGTGCCAGCAGCTCAAGTAGCGGCCCCGAGACCCAGTACTTC
TRBJ2-4 . . TRBV29-1 CSVATRLAKNIQYF TGCAGCGTGGCCACCCGACTAGCCAAAAACATTCAGTACTTC
TRBJ2-1 . once TRBV19 CASSIGGVPSYNEQFF TGTGCCAGTAGTATAGGGGGGGTACCCTCCTACAATGAGCAGTTCTTC
TRBJ2-7 . . TRBV6-5 CASRGGFANTYEQYF TGTGCCAGCAGGGGGGGTTTTGCTAACACCTACGAGCAGTACTTC
TRBJ1-2 . . TRBV4-1 CASSFNRVSSGYTF TGCGCCAGCAGCTTCAACAGGGTTTCGTCTGGCTACACCTTC
TRBJ2-1 TRBD2 . TRBV3-1/TRBV3-2 CASTGLAWNEQFF TGTGCCAGTACGGGACTAGCGTGGAATGAGCAGTTCTTC
TRBJ2-3 TRBD2 . TRBV7-2 CASSKGPSGRAGNTQYF TGTGCCAGCAGCAAAGGACCTAGCGGGAGAGCCGGGAATACGCAGTATTTT
TRBJ2-1 TRBD1 . TRBV2 CATGGQTTGNNEQFF TGTGCCACTGGGGGACAGACGACCGGAAACAATGAGCAGTTCTTC
TRBJ2-3 TRBD2 . TRBV7-8 CASSLSRGLAGDTQYF TGTGCCAGCAGCTTGTCACGGGGACTAGCTGGAGATACGCAGTATTTT
TRBJ2-7 . once TRBV27 CASSLLQGYEQYF TGTGCCAGCAGTTTACTTCAGGGTTACGAGCAGTACTTC
TRBJ1-1 . . TRBV4-1 CASSHRAYTEAFF TGCGCCAGCAGCCATCGAGCCTACACTGAAGCTTTCTTT
TRBJ2-7 . . TRBV28 CASSLLQYEQYF TGTGCCAGCAGTTTATTACAGTACGAGCAGTACTTC
TRBJ2-7 . . TRBV24-1 CATSDLGGDEQYF TGTGCCACCAGTGATTTGGGAGGGGACGAGCAGTACTTC
TRBJ1-4 . once TRBV15 CATSRAGRGVEKLFF TGTGCCACCAGCAGAGCTGGCAGGGGAGTTGAAAAACTGTTTTTT
TRBJ2-1 TRBD2 . TRBV4-2 CASSQTTGLASNEQFF TGTGCCAGCAGCCAAACTACGGGACTAGCTTCCAATGAGCAGTTCTTC
TRBJ1-4 . . TRBV5-1 CASSLVSGFGEKLFF TGCGCCAGCAGCTTGGTCTCGGGGTTTGGTGAAAAACTGTTTTTT
TRBJ2-5 . . TRBV19 CASSIGAGVQETQYF TGTGCCAGTAGTATAGGGGCAGGGGTCCAAGAGACCCAGTACTTC
TRBJ1-1 TRBD1 . TRBV7-9 CASSLGGGFTEAFF TGTGCCAGCAGCTTAGGAGGGGGCTTCACTGAAGCTTTCTTT
TRBJ2-1 TRBD2 . TRBV2 CASSAASGRTDEQFF TGTGCCAGCAGTGCGGCTAGCGGGAGGACGGATGAGCAGTTCTTC
TRBJ1-3 . . TRBV7-8 CASSLSRSGNTIYF TGTGCCAGCAGCTTATCCAGGTCCGGAAACACCATATATTTT
TRBJ1-2 TRBD1 . TRBV11-2 CASSLVGTGGVGGYTF TGTGCCAGCAGCTTAGTCGGGACAGGGGGCGTCGGTGGCTACACCTTC
TRBJ2-7 TRBD1 . TRBV28 CASSWAPLGTGDYEQYF TGTGCCAGCAGTTGGGCCCCACTCGGGACAGGGGATTACGAGCAGTACTTC
TRBJ1-4 TRBD1 once TRBV2 CASSDSTGGKEKLFF TGTGCCAGCAGTGATTCGACAGGGGGCAAGGAAAAACTGTTTTTT